Shown below are 18 T cell receptor beta chains from a single sample sequenced in a study of blood T cell repertoires in COVID-19. The data were produced by immunoSEQ multiplex PCR, yet TCRdb's version contains in-frame clones alone and is incomplete. In the table there are 85,000 or so clones, about nine tenths of which are singletons. The source material was peripheral blood. The receptors derive from a man between 50 and 59 years old with active or convalescent COVID-19.

The V and J genes are TRBV7-9 and TRBJ2-2, with 8 bases that match TRBD1. CDR1 is SEHNR and CDR2 is FQNEAQ in the germline V gene (reference sequence). The V segment lost 1 base and the J segment 4 bases; nucleotides outside the gene matches: 8. The CDR3 contains 17 residues. This chain's CDR3 is CASSLVGGQDSTGELFF. Here the CDR3 DNA reads TGTGCCAGCAGCTTAGTAGGGGGACAGGATTCCACCGGGGAGCTGTTTTTT.

The V call is TRBV18, the J call TRBJ2-3, with a possible D match to TRBD1 (6 bases). The germline V gene has CDR1 KGHSH and CDR2 LQKENI. The CDR3 consists of 16 residues. V lost 4 bases and J 2 bases, leaving 16 bases between the germline ends. The CDR3 nucleotides are TGTGCCAGCTCACTAACATCAGGGGTGTCCACAGATACGCAGTATTTT. Amino acid sequence: CASSLTSGVSTDTQYF. The entire variable domain, with the rest obtained from reference TRBV18 and TRBJ2-3, is as follows: NAGVMQNPRHLVRRRGQEARLRCSPMKGHSHVYWYRQLPEEGLKFMVYLQKENIIDESGMPKERFSAEFPKEGPSILRIQQVVRGDSAAYFCASSLTSGVSTDTQYFGPGTRLTVL.

As to this clone: Different DNA sequences within this sample yield the same CDR3. The chain joins TRBV20-1 to TRBJ1-1; D uncertain. The CDR3 is made up of 11 amino acids. The germline V and J ends were trimmed by 6 bases and 1 base, with 6 bases remaining between them. In germline, CDR1 is DFQATT, CDR2 SNEGSKA (reference sequence). CDR3 coding DNA: TGCAGTGCAGGGAGGAACACTGAAGCTTTCTTT. Its protein product is CSAGRNTEAFF.

This clone was counted many times. The chain links TRBV11-2 to TRBJ1-4; 10 nucleotides agree with TRBD1. The junction had 5 bases not matched to a gene; V was cut back by 5 bases and J by 5 bases. The CDR3 sequence is 15 residues long. Per germline, CDR1 SGHAT and CDR2 FQNNGV. The chain's CDR3 is CASSPGGQGNEKLFF. CDR3 bases: TGTGCCAGCAGCCCCGGGGGACAGGGGAATGAAAAACTGTTTTTT.

The chain is built from TRBV6-4 and TRBJ1-4, with 7 bases fitting TRBD1. Unmatched junction bases numbered 7, after V lost 6 bases and J lost 3 bases. CDR3 size: 15 residues. Per germline, CDR1 MRHNA and CDR2 SNTAGT. DNA of the CDR3: TGTGCCAGCAGCTATTCAGGGGGTCCTAATGAAAAACTGTTTTTT. Protein product: CASSYSGGPNEKLFF.

This chain uses TRBV19 with TRBJ2-5; TRBD1 matches 7 bases. The V gene's germline CDR1 is LNHDA and CDR2 SQIVND (reference sequence). The J segment lost 0 bases and the V segment lost 4 bases, leaving 2 bases of the junction unmatched. The CDR3 loop spans 14 amino acids. CDR3 DNA sequence: TGTGCCAGTAGTAGGACAGGAGACCAAGAGACCCAGTACTTC. This gives the protein CASSRTGDQETQYF.

The chain has TRBV5-1 and TRBJ2-3; TRBD2 aligns across 13 bases. The CDR3 spans 15 residues. Germline CDR1 SGHRS, CDR2 YFSETQ. With 4 bases clipped from V and 7 bases from J, the junction kept 6 bases outside the gene matches. The CDR3 DNA reads as TGCGCCAGCAGCATAGGGACTAGCGGGACTAATACGCAGTATTTT. It codes for CASSIGTSGTNTQYF.

The chain combines TRBV5-5 with TRBJ2-1, with D maybe TRBD2 (7 bases). Germline V gene data show CDR1 as SGHKS and CDR2 as YYEKEE (reference sequence). This CDR3 spans 15 amino acids. Trimming removed 3 bases at V and 2 bases at J, with 12 bases between. DNA for the CDR3: TGTGCCAGCAGCTCTGGGGGGGCGACCTACAATGAGCAGTTCTTC. Amino acid sequence: CASSSGGATYNEQFF. The entire variable domain, with the rest obtained from reference TRBV5-5 and TRBJ2-1, is as follows: DAGVTQSPTHLIKTRGQQVTLRCSPISGHKSVSWYQQVLGQGPQFIFQYYEKEERGRGNFPDRFSARQFPNYSSELNVNALLLGDSALYLCASSSGGATYNEQFFGPGTRLTVL.

The V and J genes are TRBV7-9 and TRBJ2-3; 7 bases agree with TRBD1. Germline V gene lookup returns CDR1 SEHNR and CDR2 FQNEAQ (reference sequence). V shed 3 bases and J 6 bases; nucleotides not matched to a gene: 6. The CDR3 covers 14 residues. The CDR3 region is CASSLMQGVDTQYF. DNA for the CDR3: TGTGCCAGCAGCTTGATGCAGGGGGTGGATACGCAGTATTTT. Looking up the rest from reference TRBV7-9 and TRBJ2-3 gives the full variable domain: DTGVSQNPRHKITKRGQNVTFRCDPISEHNRLYWYRQTLGQGPEFLTYFQNEAQLEKSRLLSDRFSAERPKGSFSTLEIQRTEQGDSAMYLCASSLMQGVDTQYFGPGTRLTVL.

The CDR3 loop is CASSATSGPYNEQFF. CDR3 nucleotides: TGTGCCAGCAGTGCCACTAGCGGACCCTACAATGAGCAGTTCTTC. The chain joins TRBV27 to TRBJ2-1; 8 bases fit TRBD2. Unmatched junction bases numbered 5, after V lost 5 bases and J lost 2 bases. The CDR3 is made up of 15 amino acids. CDR1 and CDR2 from the germline V gene are MNHEY and SMNVEV (reference sequence).

V gene TRBV18 combines with J gene TRBJ2-7; 8 bases are a match to TRBD1. Germline lookup yields CDR1 KGHSH and CDR2 LQKENI. This CDR3 comprises 14 residues. Unmatched junction bases numbered 4, after V lost 4 bases and J lost 2 bases. CDR3 sequence: CASSQGQAPYEQYF. The CDR3 nucleotides read TGTGCCAGCTCACAGGGACAGGCCCCCTACGAGCAGTACTTC.

As DNA, the CDR3 is TGTGCCAGCAGTGAAAGGGGCCCGTCCTACAATGAGCAGTTCTTC. Residues: CASSERGPSYNEQFF. The chain recombines TRBV2 with TRBJ2-1, with a weak D call TRBD1 (5 bases). The CDR3 covers 15 residues. Germline CDR1 reads SNHLY; CDR2 reads FYNNEI. V dropped 2 bases and J dropped 1 base, with 9 bases sitting between them.

This rearrangement joins TRBV30 to TRBJ1-2, with D perhaps matching TRBD1 (6 bases). The V end was cut by 1 base, the J end by 5 bases, with 11 bases between. The CDR3 runs to 13 residues. Germline CDR1 is GTSNPN and CDR2 is SVGIG (reference sequence). DNA of the CDR3: TGTGCCTGGAGTGAGGACAGAGGATATGGCTACACCTTC. Translating it yields CAWSEDRGYGYTF. The variable domain in full, completed from reference TRBV30 and TRBJ1-2, reads SQTIHQWPATLVQPVGSPLSLECTVEGTSNPNLYWYRQAAGRGLQLLFYSVGIGQISSEVPQNLSASRPQDRQFILSSKKLLLSDSGFYLCAWSEDRGYGYTFGSGTRLTVV.

In its sample, this clone was seen once. This rearrangement joins TRBV28 to TRBJ2-2, with 9 bases that match TRBD2. V was clipped by 4 bases and J by 4 bases; unmatched bases: 4. Germline assignment: CDR1 MDHEN and CDR2 SYDVKM. This CDR3 region has 15 residues. CDR3 nucleotides: TGTGCCAGCAGTTCAGGACTAGCGATCACCGGGGAGCTGTTTTTT. This sequence encodes CASSSGLAITGELFF.

The rearrangement links TRBV5-8 to TRBJ1-2, with D maybe TRBD1 (5 bases). V was cut by 4 bases and J by 6 bases, with 13 bases left in between. Germline V gene lookup returns CDR1 SGHTS and CDR2 YDEGEE. This CDR3 is 13 amino acids long. The CDR3 region is CASSLKGYDGYTF. The DNA of the CDR3 is TGTGCCAGCAGCCTTAAGGGGTATGATGGCTACACCTTC.

V gene TRBV6-5 combines with J gene TRBJ2-1; D gene ambiguous. Per the germline V gene, CDR1 is MNHEY and CDR2 is SVGAGI. The CDR3 runs to 14 residues. V was trimmed by 0 bases and J by 8 bases, leaving 11 bases between them. The chain's CDR3 is CASSYSRQTDEQFF. CDR3 DNA sequence: TGTGCCAGCAGTTACTCGAGGCAGACGGATGAGCAGTTCTTC.

The rearrangement links TRBV15 to TRBJ2-3; tentative D call: TRBD1 (6 bases). The CDR3 totals 15 residues. With 4 bases removed from V and 4 bases from J, the gap between germline ends came to 15 bases. Per the germline V gene, CDR1 is LNHNV and CDR2 is YYDKDF (reference sequence). The CDR3 nucleotides are TGTGCCACCAGCATACAGGGAGTTGTGGCAGATACGCAGTATTTT. Translation: CATSIQGVVADTQYF.

The rearrangement uses TRBV21-1 and TRBJ2-2; the D call TRBD1 from the table was never checked on the DNA. TRBV21-1 is tagged as a pseudogene. The CDR3 runs 15 residues. The CDR3 protein is CASSPGQGSTGELFF. In DNA form, the CDR3 reads TGTGCCAGCAGCCCGGGACAGGGGAGTACCGGGGAGCTGTTTTTT.